One and the same sample provided the 20 T cell receptor beta chains below, sequenced in a study of T cell clonotyping in hematopoietic cell transplantation. Sequenced by immunoSEQ multiplex PCR; TCRdb stores in-frame clones only, minus some. This table has roughly 13,000 clones, about nine tenths appearing once. Sequencing was performed on PBMCs, taken 100 days after allogeneic stem cell transplant. These receptors originate from a female patient aged 50-59 years who had an allogeneic stem cell transplant from an unrelated donor, so the T cells may come from the graft donor. Some clones in this sample may be carry-over from other donors' samples.

The V gene is TRBV5-4, the J gene TRBJ2-7, with D possibly TRBD2 on 5 matching bases. The CDR3 is made up of 13 amino acids. Trimming pared 1 base from V and 6 bases from J, leaving 11 bases between. From germline, CDR1 is SGHNT and CDR2 YYREEE (reference sequence). As DNA, the CDR3 is TGTGCCAGCAGCTTGACTAGTACGGCCGAGCAGTACTTC. It specifies CASSLTSTAEQYF. The full variable domain, with the rest looked up from reference TRBV5-4 and TRBJ2-7, is ETGVTQSPTHLIKTRGQQVTLRCSSQSGHNTVSWYQQALGQGPQFIFQYYREEENGRGNFPPRFSGLQFPNYSSELNVNALELDDSALYLCASSLTSTAEQYFGPGTRLTVT.

The chain carries TRBV27 and TRBJ2-1, with TRBD2 as a possible D gene (5 bases). CDR3 length equals 14 residues. The V end lost 5 bases, the J end lost 10 bases, and 18 bases lay between the germline ends. CDR1 is MNHEY, CDR2 SMNVEV, per germline (reference sequence). In nucleotides, the CDR3 is TGTGCCAGCAGTCCAACAGAGGGCCTAAGGGAGCAGTTCTTC. Amino acid sequence: CASSPTEGLREQFF.

The chain recombines TRBV4-1 with TRBJ2-7, with D unresolved. With 0 bases removed from V and 9 bases from J, the gap between germline ends came to 9 bases. Germline CDR1 reads MGHRA; CDR2 reads YSYEKL. CDR3 size: 12 residues. The CDR3 DNA sequence: TGCGCCAGCAGCCAAGATATTGGCCGGCAGTACTTC. As protein: CASSQDIGRQYF.

The CDR3 region is CASKDSARAAKNIQYF. Here the CDR3 DNA reads TGTGCCAGTAAGGATTCAGCGAGGGCGGCCAAAAACATTCAGTACTTC. The gene calls are TRBV19 and TRBJ2-4; a weak D match, TRBD2 (5 bases). Trimming stripped 7 bases from V and 1 base from J, with 17 bases between. The CDR3 totals 16 residues. CDR1 is LNHDA and CDR2 is SQIVND in the germline V gene (reference sequence). Complete variable domain (other parts from reference TRBV19 and TRBJ2-4): DGGITQSPKYLFRKEGQNVTLSCEQNLNHDAMYWYRQDPGQGLRLIYYSQIVNDFQKGDIAEGYSVSREKKESFPLTVTSAQKNPTAFYLCASKDSARAAKNIQYFGAGTRLSVL.

This rearrangement joins TRBV12-5 to TRBJ2-3; TRBD2 matches at 10 bases. The V gene end was trimmed by 5 bases and the J gene end by 0 bases; junction bases not matched to a gene: 8. Germline V gene sequence: CDR1 LGHNT, CDR2 FRNRAP. The CDR3 runs 17 residues. The CDR3 sequence is CASGIAGGATSTDTQYF. The CDR3 coding sequence is TGTGCTAGTGGTATAGCGGGGGGTGCCACTAGCACAGATACGCAGTATTTT.

Written as DNA, the CDR3 is TGTGCTAGTGCCGAGACAGGGGCCCTCGGTTACAATCAGCCCCAGCATTTT. Residues: CASAETGALGYNQPQHF. V is TRBV12-5 and J is TRBJ1-5; TRBD1 matches 8 bases. The germline V gene encodes CDR1 LGHNT and CDR2 FRNRAP. V shed 7 bases, J shed 3 bases, and the junction held 14 bases outside the gene matches. The CDR3 is made up of 17 amino acids.

The chain links TRBV11-3 to TRBJ2-2, with 9 bases lining up with TRBD1. CDR1 SGHNT and CDR2 YENEEA come from the germline V gene. With 3 bases clipped from V and 7 bases from J, the junction kept 12 bases outside the gene matches. This CDR3 is built from 17 residues. The CDR3 loop reads CASSLGQGNGAGGELFF. The CDR3 bases are TGTGCCAGCAGCTTGGGACAGGGCAACGGTGCTGGCGGGGAGCTGTTTTTT.

This clone occurred once. This chain joins TRBV6-1 and TRBJ1-5; 8 nucleotides line up with TRBD1. Germline trimming cut 8 bases from V and 2 bases from J; bases unmatched to any gene: 8. In germline, CDR1 is MNHNS, CDR2 SASEGT. This CDR3 has 15 residues. CDR3 in amino acids: CASAPGQVRNQPQHF. CDR3 nucleotides: TGTGCCAGCGCCCCGGGACAGGTCCGCAATCAGCCCCAGCATTTT.

The genes are TRBV7-9 and TRBJ2-7, with D possibly TRBD1 on 6 matching bases. V was clipped by 3 bases and J by 0 bases, with 9 bases between them. Germline CDR1 SEHNR, CDR2 FQNEAQ (reference sequence). This CDR3 contains 14 residues. The CDR3 is CASSFGQPSYEQYF. Here the CDR3 DNA reads TGTGCCAGCAGCTTTGGACAGCCCTCCTACGAGCAGTACTTC. Combining the CDR3 with reference TRBV7-9 and TRBJ2-7 gives the whole variable domain DTGVSQNPRHKITKRGQNVTFRCDPISEHNRLYWYRQTLGQGPEFLTYFQNEAQLEKSRLLSDRFSAERPKGSFSTLEIQRTEQGDSAMYLCASSFGQPSYEQYFGPGTRLTVT.

V usage is TRBV7-2 and J usage is TRBJ1-2; D is unresolved. CDR1 and CDR2 from the germline V gene are SGHTA and FQGNSA. The CDR3 totals 12 residues. The germline V and J ends were trimmed by 3 bases and 8 bases, with 10 bases remaining between them. The CDR3 DNA reads TGTGCCAGCAGCTTCCCCGGAAACGGCTACACCTTC. Protein sequence: CASSFPGNGYTF.

This chain connects TRBV6-4 to TRBJ1-1, with a weak D call TRBD1 (5 bases). Trimming pared 6 bases from V and 1 base from J, leaving 9 bases between. The germline gives CDR1 MRHNA, CDR2 SNTAGT. The CDR3 loop spans 13 amino acids. The CDR3 DNA sequence: TGTGCCAGCAGAGCTACAGGGAACACTGAAGCTTTCTTT. Encoded protein: CASRATGNTEAFF.

V gene TRBV19 combines with J gene TRBJ1-2, with 7 nucleotides matching TRBD1. This CDR3 has 12 residues. V lost 10 bases, J lost 4 bases, and 6 bases stayed unmatched. Germline V lookup: CDR1 LNHDA, CDR2 SQIVND (reference sequence). Here the CDR3 DNA reads TGTGCCACAAACAGGGGACCCTATGGCTACACCTTC. Translating it yields CATNRGPYGYTF.

CDR3 bases: TGTGCCAGCAGTTTCCGGGACAGGGGCGTCCACGAGCAGTACTTC. It codes for CASSFRDRGVHEQYF. This sequence joins TRBV6-5 and TRBJ2-7, with 10 nucleotides matching TRBD1. Germline trimming cut 4 bases from V and 5 bases from J; bases unmatched to any gene: 8. The CDR3 has 15 residues. Germline V CDR1 and CDR2: MNHEY, SVGAGI.

The chain has TRBV7-8 and TRBJ2-7; D not certain. Germline lookup yields CDR1 SGHVS and CDR2 FQNEAQ. Trimming pared 1 base from V and 3 bases from J, leaving 13 bases between. This CDR3 has 15 residues. CDR3 region: CASSLGRLALYEQYF. CDR3 nucleotide sequence: TGTGCCAGCAGCTTAGGACGACTGGCCCTCTACGAGCAGTACTTC.

The chain is built from TRBV19 and TRBJ2-7; D not certain. CDR1 is LNHDA and CDR2 is SQIVND in the germline V gene (reference sequence). V was trimmed by 3 bases and J by 3 bases, leaving 15 bases between them. This CDR3 has 15 amino acids. As DNA, the CDR3 is TGTGCCAGTAGTATCTTTTCCCCAGGAAACTACGAGCAGTACTTC. Protein product: CASSIFSPGNYEQYF.

The chain is built from TRBV19 and TRBJ2-3; D unclear. Per germline, CDR1 LNHDA and CDR2 SQIVND (reference sequence). This CDR3 has 11 residues. Deletions cut 8 bases from V and 3 bases from J, with 6 bases between. For the CDR3, the DNA is TGTGCCAGTCGCAATACAGATACGCAGTATTTT. Amino acids: CASRNTDTQYF.

The rearrangement joins TRBV4-1 to TRBJ2-4, with 11 bases fitting TRBD2. This CDR3 comprises 19 residues. V lost 4 bases to trimming and J lost 0 bases; unmatched junction nucleotides: 11. Germline V gives CDR1 MGHRA, CDR2 YSYEKL. The CDR3 DNA sequence: TGCGCCAGCAGCCTTCCGGGACTAGCGGATACGATAGCCAAAAACATTCAGTACTTC. Residues: CASSLPGLADTIAKNIQYF.

The gene calls are TRBV5-1 and TRBJ1-2; a possible D gene is TRBD1 (6 bases). This CDR3 has 13 residues. Germline values: CDR1 SGHRS, CDR2 YFSETQ. V lost 4 bases and J lost 2, with 9 bases in between. The CDR3 spells CASSGQINYGYTF. The DNA for the CDR3 is TGCGCCAGCAGCGGACAGATCAACTATGGCTACACCTTC.

The V call is TRBV2, the J call TRBJ1-5, with unresolved D. V lost 2 bases to trimming and J lost 12 bases, with 17 bases between them. There are 14 residues in the CDR3. Per the germline V gene, CDR1 is SNHLY and CDR2 is FYNNEI. The CDR3: CASSEFRERVGQHF. The CDR3 coding sequence is TGTGCCAGCAGTGAATTTCGGGAGAGGGTAGGCCAGCATTTT.

The chain uses TRBV4-1 and TRBJ1-1; D gene unclear. This CDR3 region has 15 residues. The germline V and J ends were trimmed by 1 base and 0 bases, with 9 bases remaining between them. Germline V gives CDR1 MGHRA, CDR2 YSYEKL. The CDR3 DNA is TGCGCCAGCAGCCAAGGAGGAGGGTTGAACACTGAAGCTTTCTTT. It translates to CASSQGGGLNTEAFF.